This TCR beta chain was sequenced in a study of spatial heterogeneity in lung cancer. Study-wide findings and caveats: Mutation tallies in tumors tracked expanded intratumoral alpha and beta TCR counts.

Trimming at V came to 5 bases and at J to 9 bases, leaving 6 bases not matched to a gene. The CDR3 has 15 amino acids. Germline V gives CDR1 SGHTA, CDR2 FQGNSA. TCRdb re-called the 5' RACE reads through MiXCR, storing one row per CDR3 protein. The sample lists 3,000 to 3,500 distinct CDR3 sequences, approximately 6.2% occurring once. The sample holds a few counts of this clonotype. The antigen is not known. Time point denoted: sample taken at primary tumor resection. The donor population consisted of approximately 70 patients with untreated, early-stage non-small cell lung cancer. This receptor was obtained from a male donor with early-stage non-small cell lung cancer. V usage is TRBV7-2 and J usage is TRBJ2-2; 13 bases fit TRBD2. Sequencing was performed on lung tumor tissue, taken at surgery. The CDR3 protein is CASSRGLAGTRELFF. In DNA, the CDR3 is TGTGCCAGCAGCCGGGGACTAGCGGGGACCAGGGAGCTGTTTTTT.